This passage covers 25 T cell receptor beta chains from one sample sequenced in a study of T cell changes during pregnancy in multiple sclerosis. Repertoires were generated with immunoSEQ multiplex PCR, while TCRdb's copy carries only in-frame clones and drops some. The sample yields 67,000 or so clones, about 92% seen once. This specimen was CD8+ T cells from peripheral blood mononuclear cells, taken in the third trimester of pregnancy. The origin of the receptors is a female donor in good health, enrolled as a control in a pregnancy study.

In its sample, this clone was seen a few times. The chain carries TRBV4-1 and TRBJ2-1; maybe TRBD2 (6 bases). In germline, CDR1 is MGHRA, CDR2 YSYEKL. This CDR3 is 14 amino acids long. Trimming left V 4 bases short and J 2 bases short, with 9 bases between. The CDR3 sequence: CASSLGGAYNEQFF. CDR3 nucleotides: TGCGCCAGCAGCCTGGGGGGAGCCTACAATGAGCAGTTCTTC.

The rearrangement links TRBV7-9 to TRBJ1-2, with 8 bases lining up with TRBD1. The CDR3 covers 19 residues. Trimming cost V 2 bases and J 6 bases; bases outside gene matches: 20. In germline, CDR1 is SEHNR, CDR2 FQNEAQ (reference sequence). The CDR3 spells CASSLPIKPTGAGGDGYTF. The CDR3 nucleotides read TGTGCCAGCAGCTTACCAATAAAACCGACAGGGGCAGGGGGAGATGGCTACACCTTC.

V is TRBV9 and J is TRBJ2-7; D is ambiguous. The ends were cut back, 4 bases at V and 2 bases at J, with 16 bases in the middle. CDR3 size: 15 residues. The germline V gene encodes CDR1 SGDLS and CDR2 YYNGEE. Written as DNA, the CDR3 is TGTGCCAGCAGCCCTTCCGGAGCTACGACCTACGAGCAGTACTTC. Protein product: CASSPSGATTYEQYF.

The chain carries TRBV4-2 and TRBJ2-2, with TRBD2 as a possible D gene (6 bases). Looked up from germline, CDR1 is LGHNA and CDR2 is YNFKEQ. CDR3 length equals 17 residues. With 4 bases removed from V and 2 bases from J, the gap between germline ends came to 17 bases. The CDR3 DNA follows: TGTGCCAGCAGCCGGGAGGAAGGACGAACTAACACCGGGGAGCTGTTTTTT. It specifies CASSREEGRTNTGELFF.

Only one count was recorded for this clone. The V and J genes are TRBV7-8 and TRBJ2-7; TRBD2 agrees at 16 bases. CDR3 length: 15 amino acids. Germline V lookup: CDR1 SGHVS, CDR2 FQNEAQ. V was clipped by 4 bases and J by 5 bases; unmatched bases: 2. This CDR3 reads CASSSGTSGGDEQYF. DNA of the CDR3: TGTGCCAGCAGCTCCGGGACTAGCGGGGGGGACGAGCAGTACTTC.

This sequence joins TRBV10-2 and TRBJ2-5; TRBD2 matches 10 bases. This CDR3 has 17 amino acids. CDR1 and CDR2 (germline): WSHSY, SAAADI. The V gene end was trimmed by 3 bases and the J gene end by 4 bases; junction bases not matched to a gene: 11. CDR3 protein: CASSDRLAGSRRETQYF. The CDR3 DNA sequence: TGCGCCAGCAGTGACCGACTAGCGGGCTCAAGAAGAGAGACCCAGTACTTC.

The CDR3 nucleotides read TGTGCCAGCTGGACATCCCACGGCTACACCTTC. It specifies CASWTSHGYTF. The chain carries TRBV27 and TRBJ1-2; D possibly corresponds to TRBD1 (5 bases). The CDR3 has 11 residues. The germline V and J ends were trimmed by 8 bases and 8 bases, with 12 bases remaining between them. CDR1 and CDR2 from the germline V gene are MNHEY and SMNVEV (reference sequence).

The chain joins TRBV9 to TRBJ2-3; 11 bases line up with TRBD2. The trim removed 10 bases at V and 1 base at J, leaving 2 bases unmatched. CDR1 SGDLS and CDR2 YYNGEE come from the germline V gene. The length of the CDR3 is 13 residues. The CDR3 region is CAGSGGGTDTQYF. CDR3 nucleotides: TGTGCCGGTAGCGGGGGGGGCACAGATACGCAGTATTTT.

In DNA, the CDR3 is TGTGCCAGCAGACCCCCGTCTGAAAGGGGCTACGAGCAGTACTTC. It codes for CASRPPSERGYEQYF. The chain has TRBV27 and TRBJ2-7; tentatively, D is TRBD1 (5 bases). Germline CDR1 and CDR2: MNHEY and SMNVEV (reference sequence). This CDR3 is built from 15 residues. Trimming took 6 bases from V and 3 from J, leaving 18 bases between them.

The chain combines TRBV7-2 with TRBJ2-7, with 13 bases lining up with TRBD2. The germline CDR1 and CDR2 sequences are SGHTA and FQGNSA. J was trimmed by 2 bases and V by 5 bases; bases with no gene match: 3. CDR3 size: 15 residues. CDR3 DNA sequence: TGTGCCAGCAGCGTCGGACTAGCGGGGGCCTACGAGCAGTACTTC. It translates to CASSVGLAGAYEQYF.

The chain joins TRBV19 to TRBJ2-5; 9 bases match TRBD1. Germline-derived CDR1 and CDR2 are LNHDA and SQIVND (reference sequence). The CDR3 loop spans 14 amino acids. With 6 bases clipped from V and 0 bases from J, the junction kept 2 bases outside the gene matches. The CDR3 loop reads CASSRDRDQETQYF. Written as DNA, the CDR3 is TGTGCCAGTAGCAGGGACAGGGACCAAGAGACCCAGTACTTC.

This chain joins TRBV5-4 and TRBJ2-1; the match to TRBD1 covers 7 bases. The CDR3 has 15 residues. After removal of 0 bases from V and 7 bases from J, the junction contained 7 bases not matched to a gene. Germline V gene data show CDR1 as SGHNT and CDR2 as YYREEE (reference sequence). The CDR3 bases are TGTGCCAGCAGCTTGGCTGGGGACAGTAGGAATGAGCAGTTCTTC. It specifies CASSLAGDSRNEQFF.

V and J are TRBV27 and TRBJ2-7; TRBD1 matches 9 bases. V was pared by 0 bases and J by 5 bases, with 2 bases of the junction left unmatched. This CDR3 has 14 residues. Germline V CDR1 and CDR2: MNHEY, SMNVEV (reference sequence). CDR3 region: CASSLSGTGNEQYF. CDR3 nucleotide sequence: TGTGCCAGCAGTTTATCCGGGACAGGGAACGAGCAGTACTTC.

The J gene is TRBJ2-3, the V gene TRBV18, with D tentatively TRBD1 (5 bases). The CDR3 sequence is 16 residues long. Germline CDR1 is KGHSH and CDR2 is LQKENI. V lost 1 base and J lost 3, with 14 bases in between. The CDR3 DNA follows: TGTGCCAGCTCACCACGCCCAGGGCGCAGAACAGATACGCAGTATTTT. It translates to CASSPRPGRRTDTQYF.

The CDR3 sequence: CASSPPNRTVPYEQYF. The CDR3 coding sequence is TGTGCCAGCTCACCCCCAAACCGGACAGTACCCTACGAGCAGTACTTC. The genes are TRBV18 and TRBJ2-7; D may be TRBD1 (6 bases). Trimming left V 3 bases short and J 2 bases short, with 17 bases between. This CDR3 comprises 16 residues. From germline, CDR1 is KGHSH and CDR2 LQKENI.

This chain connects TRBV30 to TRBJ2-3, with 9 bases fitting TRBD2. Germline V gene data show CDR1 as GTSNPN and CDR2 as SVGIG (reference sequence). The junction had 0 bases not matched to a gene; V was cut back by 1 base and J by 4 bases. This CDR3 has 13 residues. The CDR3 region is CAWSGGGADTQYF. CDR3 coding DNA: TGTGCCTGGAGTGGCGGGGGGGCAGATACGCAGTATTTT.

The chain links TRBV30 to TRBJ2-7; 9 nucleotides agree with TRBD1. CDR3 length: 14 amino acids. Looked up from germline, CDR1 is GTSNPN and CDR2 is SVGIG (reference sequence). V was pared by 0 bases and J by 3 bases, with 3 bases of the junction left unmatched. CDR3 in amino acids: CAWSVPGQGYEQYF. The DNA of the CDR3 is TGTGCCTGGAGTGTACCGGGACAGGGCTACGAGCAGTACTTC.

Here the CDR3 DNA reads TGTGCCAGCAGCATGGGGGCGACGAATGAAAAACTGTTTTTT. Its protein product is CASSMGATNEKLFF. The chain employs TRBV21-1 and TRBJ1-4; the listed D gene, TRBD1, was not tested against the DNA. TRBV21-1 is a listed pseudogene. CDR3 length equals 14 residues.

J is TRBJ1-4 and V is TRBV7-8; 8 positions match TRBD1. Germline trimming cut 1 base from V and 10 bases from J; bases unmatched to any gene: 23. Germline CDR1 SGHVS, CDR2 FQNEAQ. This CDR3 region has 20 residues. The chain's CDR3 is CASSLESPQPNQGAYGKLFF. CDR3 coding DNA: TGTGCCAGCAGCTTAGAGTCACCCCAACCCAATCAGGGGGCGTACGGAAAACTGTTTTTT.

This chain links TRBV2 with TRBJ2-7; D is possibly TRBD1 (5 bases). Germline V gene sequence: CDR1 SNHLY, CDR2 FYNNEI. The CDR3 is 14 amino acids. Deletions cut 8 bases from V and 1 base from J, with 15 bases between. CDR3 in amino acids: CASGFDSNSYEQYF. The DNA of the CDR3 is TGTGCCAGCGGCTTCGACAGCAATTCCTACGAGCAGTACTTC.

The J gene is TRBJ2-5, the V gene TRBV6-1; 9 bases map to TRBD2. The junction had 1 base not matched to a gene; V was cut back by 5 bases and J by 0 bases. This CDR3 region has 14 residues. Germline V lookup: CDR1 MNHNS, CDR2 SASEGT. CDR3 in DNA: TGTGCCAGCAGTCTAGCGGGGTACCAAGAGACCCAGTACTTC. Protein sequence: CASSLAGYQETQYF.

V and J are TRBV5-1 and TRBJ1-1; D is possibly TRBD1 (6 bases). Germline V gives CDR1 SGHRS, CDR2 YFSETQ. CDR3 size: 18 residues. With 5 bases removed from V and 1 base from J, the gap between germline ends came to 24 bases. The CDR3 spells CASRPGTPYLEENTEAFF. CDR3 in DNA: TGCGCCAGCAGACCCGGGACACCATATCTGGAAGAGAACACTGAAGCTTTCTTT.

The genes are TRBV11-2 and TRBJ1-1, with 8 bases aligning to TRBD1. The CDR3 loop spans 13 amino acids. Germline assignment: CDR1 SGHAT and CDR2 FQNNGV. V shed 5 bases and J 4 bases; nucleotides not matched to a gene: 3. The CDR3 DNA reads TGTGCCAGCAGCCGAACAGGGGGCACTGAAGCTTTCTTT. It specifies CASSRTGGTEAFF.

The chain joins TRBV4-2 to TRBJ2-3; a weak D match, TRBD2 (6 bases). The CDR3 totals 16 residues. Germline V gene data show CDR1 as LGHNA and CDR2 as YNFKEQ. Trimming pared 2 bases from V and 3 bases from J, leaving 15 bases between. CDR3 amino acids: CASSQSMYGGTDTQYF. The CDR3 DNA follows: TGTGCCAGCAGCCAAAGTATGTATGGGGGGACAGATACGCAGTATTTT.

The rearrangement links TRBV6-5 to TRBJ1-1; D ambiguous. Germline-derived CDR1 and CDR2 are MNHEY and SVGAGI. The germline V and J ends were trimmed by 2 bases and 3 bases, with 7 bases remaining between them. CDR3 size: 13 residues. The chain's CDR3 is CASSYVEDTEAFF. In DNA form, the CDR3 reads TGTGCCAGCAGTTACGTCGAGGACACTGAAGCTTTCTTT.